Listed here are 16 T cell receptor beta chains from one sample, sequenced in a study of blood T cell repertoires in COVID-19. Sequenced by immunoSEQ multiplex PCR; TCRdb stores in-frame clones only, minus some. The data show 75,000 to 80,000 clones, about nine tenths seen once. The sequenced sample was peripheral blood. These receptors all stem from a human donor in a cohort sampled during active COVID-19.

V and J are TRBV6-6 and TRBJ2-1, with D possibly TRBD1 on 6 matching bases. The CDR3 spans 14 residues. The germline gives CDR1 MNHNY, CDR2 SVGAGI (reference sequence). V gave up 10 bases and J gave up 4 bases, with 17 bases separating them. The CDR3 region has the DNA TGTGCCACTGGGATGGGGGCTTTGTACAATGAGCAGTTCTTC. This encodes CATGMGALYNEQFF.

As regards this clone: A read error may produce the germline difference seen at one junction end. This chain uses TRBV5-1 with TRBJ2-1, with 11 bases aligning to TRBD1. The CDR3 has 17 residues. Germline V lookup: CDR1 SGHRS, CDR2 YFSETQ. The CDR3 DNA reads as TGCGCCAACAGCCCGCGCGGGACAGGGGGAGAAGACAATGAGCAGTTCTTC. Amino acid sequence: CANSPRGTGGEDNEQFF. The variable domain in full, with the rest retrieved from reference TRBV5-1 and TRBJ2-1, is KAGVTQTPRYLIKTRGQQVTLSCSPISGHRSVSWYQQTPGQGLQFLFEYFSETQRNKGNFPGRFSGRQFSNSRSEMNVSTLELGDSALYLCANSPRGTGGEDNEQFFGPGTRLTVL.

This rearrangement joins TRBV10-3 to TRBJ1-2, with a weak D call TRBD1 (6 bases). Trimming pared 5 bases from V and 7 bases from J, leaving 14 bases between. The CDR3 sequence is 13 residues long. CDR1 and CDR2 from the germline V gene are ENHRY and SYGVKD. The CDR3: CAISPGQPSGYTF. CDR3 nucleotides: TGTGCCATCAGTCCCGGACAGCCTAGTGGCTACACCTTC.

The chain joins TRBV29-1 to TRBJ1-2; D unclear. This CDR3 is 12 amino acids long. Trimming took 1 base from V and 4 from J, leaving 7 bases between them. CDR1 and CDR2 from the germline V gene are SQVTM and ANQGSEA. The CDR3 spells CSVEAGSYGYTF. CDR3 nucleotide sequence: TGCAGCGTTGAAGCAGGTTCCTATGGCTACACCTTC.

In its sample, this clone was seen once. V is TRBV24-1 and J is TRBJ2-1; the D gene is possibly TRBD2 (5 bases). Trimming removed 9 bases from V and 6 bases from J, with 20 bases in between. Looked up from germline, CDR1 is KGHDR and CDR2 is SFDVKD. The CDR3 length is 15 residues. CDR3 coding DNA: TGTGCCACCCCCTATCGACTCGCGGGTATCAATGAGCAGTTCTTC. Its protein is CATPYRLAGINEQFF.

In this sample, this clone turned up many times. The chain uses TRBV10-3 and TRBJ2-2; 9 nucleotides match TRBD2. Trimming at V came to 0 bases and at J to 3 bases, leaving 5 bases not matched to a gene. The germline gives CDR1 ENHRY, CDR2 SYGVKD. CDR3 length equals 17 residues. The CDR3 spells CAISESSGRLHTGELFF. CDR3 in DNA: TGTGCCATCAGTGAGTCTAGCGGGAGACTGCACACCGGGGAGCTGTTTTTT.

J is TRBJ1-2 and V is TRBV29-1, with D uncertain. V was trimmed by 4 bases and J by 2 bases, leaving 14 bases between them. The CDR3 is 14 amino acids. Germline lookup yields CDR1 SQVTM and CDR2 ANQGSEA. The CDR3 reads CSVAVNEENYGYTF. The DNA of the CDR3 is TGCAGCGTTGCGGTTAACGAAGAGAACTATGGCTACACCTTC.

The rearrangement uses TRBV5-8 and TRBJ2-3; D perhaps matches TRBD1 (6 bases). CDR3 length equals 15 residues. Germline V gene sequence: CDR1 SGHTS, CDR2 YDEGEE. Trimming took 6 bases from V and 0 from J, leaving 14 bases between them. The CDR3 region is CASIYRDKSTDTQYF. CDR3 coding DNA: TGTGCCAGCATATACCGGGACAAAAGCACAGATACGCAGTATTTT.

J is TRBJ2-3 and V is TRBV5-1, with TRBD2 matching 7 bases. Trimming took 7 bases from V and 2 from J; bases not matched to a gene: 10. The germline CDR1 and CDR2 sequences are SGHRS and YFSETQ. The CDR3 has 15 residues. The CDR3 sequence is CASGPRGGNTDTQYF. In DNA, the CDR3 is TGCGCCAGCGGCCCCCGCGGGGGTAACACAGATACGCAGTATTTT.

This clone occurred once. V and J are TRBV5-1 and TRBJ2-5, with TRBD2 matching over 7 bases. The ends lost 2 bases at V and 2 bases at J; junction bases unmatched: 3. Germline CDR1 is SGHRS and CDR2 is YFSETQ. This CDR3 has 14 residues. The CDR3: CASSFTGGQETQYF. The CDR3 DNA is TGCGCCAGCAGCTTTACGGGGGGTCAAGAGACCCAGTACTTC.

This sequence joins TRBV6-5 and TRBJ1-4; D uncertain. This CDR3 contains 14 residues. CDR1 and CDR2 from the germline V gene are MNHEY and SVGAGI. The V end lost 6 bases, the J end lost 7 bases, and 15 bases lay between the germline ends. The chain's CDR3 is CASSGPTWSEKLFF. As DNA, the CDR3 is TGTGCCAGCAGCGGCCCCACCTGGAGTGAAAAACTGTTTTTT.

The rearrangement uses TRBV4-2 and TRBJ1-5; D remains unclear. The CDR3 totals 16 residues. Trimming cost V 4 bases and J 2 bases, with 15 bases left between them. From germline, CDR1 is LGHNA and CDR2 YNFKEQ. CDR3 protein: CASSPSSTGGNQPQHF. The CDR3 region has the DNA TGTGCCAGCAGCCCAAGCTCCACCGGGGGCAATCAGCCCCAGCATTTT.

V gene TRBV4-2 combines with J gene TRBJ2-5, with 7 positions matching TRBD2. Germline-derived CDR1 and CDR2 are LGHNA and YNFKEQ. The CDR3 spans 16 residues. V gave up 2 bases and J gave up 5 bases; unmatched junction bases: 11. CDR3 residues: CASSQLGASGTETQYF. In DNA, the CDR3 is TGTGCCAGCAGCCAATTGGGCGCTAGCGGTACGGAGACCCAGTACTTC.

The chain links TRBV19 to TRBJ1-2, with D possibly matching TRBD1 (6 bases). The CDR3 has 16 residues. CDR1 LNHDA and CDR2 SQIVND come from the germline V gene (reference sequence). Trimming took off 5 bases at V and 4 bases at J, with 20 bases between the two ends. DNA of the CDR3: TGTGCCAGTAGTCCTCCTGAGACAGGACGCTTCTATGGCTACACCTTC. Its translation is CASSPPETGRFYGYTF. Looking up the rest from reference TRBV19 and TRBJ1-2 gives the full variable domain: DGGITQSPKYLFRKEGQNVTLSCEQNLNHDAMYWYRQDPGQGLRLIYYSQIVNDFQKGDIAEGYSVSREKKESFPLTVTSAQKNPTAFYLCASSPPETGRFYGYTFGSGTRLTVV.

This clone has only a few counts. The rearrangement joins TRBV10-3 to TRBJ2-2; a possible D gene is TRBD2 (6 bases). The CDR3 covers 14 residues. Looked up from germline, CDR1 is ENHRY and CDR2 is SYGVKD. Trimming removed 4 bases at V and 7 bases at J, with 13 bases between. Here the CDR3 reads CAISAGGGIGELFF. CDR3 DNA: TGTGCCATCAGTGCCGGTGGGGGGATCGGGGAGCTGTTTTTT.

This clone has a handful of counts. The chain has TRBV4-2 and TRBJ1-6, with TRBD1 matching 7 bases. CDR3 length equals 15 residues. V dropped 2 bases and J dropped 9; count of bases not matched to a gene: 7. The V gene's germline CDR1 is LGHNA and CDR2 YNFKEQ. The CDR3 sequence is CASSQLTGNSSPLHF. CDR3 in DNA: TGTGCCAGCAGCCAACTGACAGGGAATAGTTCACCCCTCCACTTT.